The sequence of this T cell receptor beta chain was determined in a study of blood T cell repertoires in COVID-19. TCRdb's copy holds only in-frame clones and misses some; the assay was immunoSEQ multiplex PCR. The sample holds about 180,000 clones; approximately 90% are singletons and the top ten take 2.5% to 3.5%. V lost 6 bases to trimming and J lost 5 bases; unmatched junction nucleotides: 3. CDR1 and CDR2 (germline): SGHNT, YENEEA. The CDR3 is 12 amino acids. Sequencing was carried out using peripheral blood. V usage is TRBV11-3 and J usage is TRBJ1-2, with 7 bases matching TRBD1. The clonotype comes from a woman in her twenties or thirties with active or convalescent COVID-19. CDR3 coding DNA: TGTGCCAGCAGGGGGACAGAGTATGGCTACACCTTC. Translated: CASRGTEYGYTF.